This T cell receptor beta chain emerged from a study of T cells in women clearing cervical HPV infection. CDR1 is DFQATT and CDR2 is SNEGSKA in the germline V gene (reference sequence). The CDR3 has 15 amino acids. Trimming left V 0 bases short and J 2 bases short, with 11 bases between. As for this clone: The sequence runs out 3 residues before the end of the CDR3; the remainder is reconstructed from the germline J gene.

Profiling relied on immunoSEQ multiplex PCR, and the TCRdb table lists in-frame clones only, not all of them. Its clone listing holds about 39,000 clones. The clonotype was recovered from a woman aged 18-69 years with a cervical HPV16 infection that either progressed to CIN3+ or cleared (not recorded which). The chain employs TRBV20-1 and TRBJ1-3; TRBD1 might be the D (5 bases). Sample: blood buffy coat. The CDR3 DNA, read in part, is TGCAGTGCTAGAGAGGGGGGACTTACTGGAAACACC. Translation: CSAREGGLTGNT. The CDR3 reads in full as CSAREGGLTGNTIYF.